This is a list of T cell receptor beta chains from one sample in a study of cytomegalovirus exposure and HLA in healthy donors. The method was immunoSEQ multiplex PCR; TCRdb's version includes in-frame clones alone and lacks a portion of them. The sample has about 250,000 clones; 75% to 85% are singletons. The sample consisted of PBMCs. The receptors were sampled from a girl aged 2-10 years in good health and CMV-seronegative. CDR3s include the opening cysteine and the closing phenylalanine or tryptophan. Fields, in order: clone size, J gene, D gene, V gene, CDR3 protein, CDR3 DNA. D genes are given only for firm matches. Clone size appears in some rows only: once, few, many, or a class for an expanded clone.

clone_size: once
j_call: TRBJ2-2
d_call: TRBD1
v_call: TRBV27
cdr3_aa: CASSLGPGQGGFGELFF
cdr3_nt: TGTGCCAGCTCCCTGGGCCCGGGACAGGGAGGGTTCGGGGAGCTGTTTTTT

clone_size: NA
j_call: TRBJ1-1
d_call: NA
v_call: TRBV5-4
cdr3_aa: CASSVEIMNTEAFF
cdr3_nt: TGTGCCAGCAGCGTGGAAATCATGAACACTGAAGCTTTCTTT

clone_size: NA
j_call: TRBJ1-2
d_call: TRBD1
v_call: TRBV5-6
cdr3_aa: CASRMTGGDYGYTF
cdr3_nt: TGTGCCAGCAGGATGACAGGGGGCGACTATGGCTACACCTTC

clone_size: few
j_call: TRBJ1-1
d_call: NA
v_call: TRBV5-5
cdr3_aa: CASSLFGNTEAFF
cdr3_nt: TGTGCCAGCAGCTTGTTCGGGAACACTGAAGCTTTCTTT

clone_size: few
j_call: TRBJ2-2
d_call: TRBD1
v_call: TRBV19
cdr3_aa: CASSASQGEGELFF
cdr3_nt: TGTGCCAGTAGTGCCTCACAGGGGGAGGGGGAGCTGTTTTTT

clone_size: NA
j_call: TRBJ1-2
d_call: NA
v_call: TRBV15
cdr3_aa: CATSRDREKNYGYTF
cdr3_nt: TGTGCCACCAGCAGAGATCGGGAAAAAAACTATGGCTACACCTTC

clone_size: NA
j_call: TRBJ1-2
d_call: NA
v_call: TRBV5-5
cdr3_aa: CASSLADVVQGGYTF
cdr3_nt: TGTGCCAGCAGCTTGGCCGACGTCGTTCAGGGTGGCTACACCTTC

clone_size: NA
j_call: TRBJ2-7
d_call: TRBD2
v_call: TRBV9
cdr3_aa: CASSVGSGTGYEQYF
cdr3_nt: TGTGCCAGCAGCGTAGGGAGCGGGACCGGCTACGAGCAGTACTTC

clone_size: once
j_call: TRBJ1-2
d_call: TRBD1
v_call: TRBV28
cdr3_aa: CASSSPWARGEWYYGYTF
cdr3_nt: TGTGCCAGCAGTTCCCCCTGGGCCAGGGGGGAATGGTACTATGGCTACACCTTC

clone_size: NA
j_call: TRBJ1-5
d_call: NA
v_call: TRBV28
cdr3_aa: CASSPQGVQHF
cdr3_nt: TGTGCCAGCAGCCCCCAAGGGGTCCAGCATTTT

clone_size: NA
j_call: TRBJ2-2
d_call: TRBD2
v_call: TRBV9
cdr3_aa: CASSVAGGGGVNTGELFF
cdr3_nt: TGTGCCAGCAGCGTAGCGGGAGGTGGAGGGGTTAACACCGGGGAGCTGTTTTTT

clone_size: NA
j_call: TRBJ1-5
d_call: NA
v_call: TRBV30
cdr3_aa: CAWNSGGASNQPQHF
cdr3_nt: TGTGCCTGGAACTCGGGGGGGGCTAGCAATCAGCCCCAGCATTTT

clone_size: NA
j_call: TRBJ1-1
d_call: TRBD1
v_call: TRBV5-6
cdr3_aa: CASSIGTGGNLNTEAFF
cdr3_nt: TGTGCCAGCAGCATAGGGACAGGGGGAAACCTTAACACTGAAGCTTTCTTT

clone_size: NA
j_call: TRBJ2-7
d_call: NA
v_call: TRBV19
cdr3_aa: CASRGGNPYEQYF
cdr3_nt: TGTGCCAGCCGTGGCGGCAACCCCTACGAGCAGTACTTC

clone_size: once
j_call: TRBJ2-2
d_call: NA
v_call: TRBV10-3
cdr3_aa: CAIRQGGTGELFF
cdr3_nt: TGTGCCATCAGACAGGGTGGCACCGGGGAGCTGTTTTTT

clone_size: NA
j_call: TRBJ1-6
d_call: NA
v_call: TRBV14
cdr3_aa: CASSYYNSPLHF
cdr3_nt: TGTGCCAGCAGCTACTATAATTCACCCCTCCACTTT

clone_size: NA
j_call: TRBJ1-5
d_call: NA
v_call: TRBV7-8
cdr3_aa: CASSLKHGGYSNQLQHF
cdr3_nt: TGTGCCAGCAGCCTTAAGCACGGAGGTTATAGCAATCAGCTCCAGCATTTT

clone_size: NA
j_call: TRBJ2-3
d_call: NA
v_call: TRBV9
cdr3_aa: CASSATGTLSTDTQYF
cdr3_nt: TGTGCCAGCAGCGCCACCGGGACACTAAGCACAGATACGCAGTATTTT

clone_size: NA
j_call: TRBJ1-1
d_call: TRBD1
v_call: TRBV28
cdr3_aa: CASNIGTGGTEAFF
cdr3_nt: TGTGCCAGCAACATCGGGACAGGGGGCACTGAAGCTTTCTTT

clone_size: once
j_call: TRBJ2-5
d_call: NA
v_call: TRBV4-1
cdr3_aa: CASSYRARKETQYF
cdr3_nt: TGCGCCAGCAGCTACCGAGCCAGGAAAGAGACCCAGTACTTC

clone_size: NA
j_call: TRBJ1-1
d_call: TRBD1
v_call: TRBV4-1
cdr3_aa: CASSHSGQGSTEAFF
cdr3_nt: TGCGCCAGCAGCCACAGCGGACAGGGCAGCACTGAAGCTTTCTTT

clone_size: NA
j_call: TRBJ1-4
d_call: NA
v_call: TRBV6-6
cdr3_aa: CASSYDSSNEKLFF
cdr3_nt: TGTGCCAGCAGTTACGACAGTTCTAATGAAAAACTGTTTTTT

clone_size: NA
j_call: TRBJ1-5
d_call: TRBD1
v_call: TRBV6-5
cdr3_aa: CASSYMDRGDQPQHF
cdr3_nt: TGTGCCAGCAGTTACATGGACAGGGGAGATCAGCCCCAGCATTTT

clone_size: NA
j_call: TRBJ2-7
d_call: NA
v_call: TRBV6-6
cdr3_aa: CASSYLAGYSYEQYF
cdr3_nt: TGTGCCAGCAGTTACTTGGCGGGATACTCCTACGAGCAGTACTTC

clone_size: NA
j_call: TRBJ2-7
d_call: TRBD2
v_call: TRBV5-1
cdr3_aa: CASSLLPSGYYEQYF
cdr3_nt: TGCGCCAGCAGCTTGTTGCCTAGCGGGTACTACGAGCAGTACTTC

clone_size: once
j_call: TRBJ1-6
d_call: NA
v_call: TRBV13
cdr3_aa: CASSPDRTNSPLHF
cdr3_nt: TGTGCCAGCAGTCCAGACAGGACGAATTCACCCCTCCACTTT

clone_size: NA
j_call: TRBJ2-2
d_call: TRBD2
v_call: TRBV9
cdr3_aa: CASSPGGKNTGELFF
cdr3_nt: TGTGCCAGCAGCCCGGGGGGGAAGAACACCGGGGAGCTGTTTTTT

clone_size: NA
j_call: TRBJ1-1
d_call: TRBD1
v_call: TRBV27
cdr3_aa: CASSFGQGDGLFGAFF
cdr3_nt: TGTGCCAGCAGTTTCGGACAGGGAGACGGACTTTTTGGAGCTTTCTTT

clone_size: NA
j_call: TRBJ2-1
d_call: TRBD2
v_call: TRBV5-1
cdr3_aa: CASSATSSYNEQFF
cdr3_nt: TGCGCCAGCAGCGCGACTAGCAGCTACAATGAGCAGTTCTTC